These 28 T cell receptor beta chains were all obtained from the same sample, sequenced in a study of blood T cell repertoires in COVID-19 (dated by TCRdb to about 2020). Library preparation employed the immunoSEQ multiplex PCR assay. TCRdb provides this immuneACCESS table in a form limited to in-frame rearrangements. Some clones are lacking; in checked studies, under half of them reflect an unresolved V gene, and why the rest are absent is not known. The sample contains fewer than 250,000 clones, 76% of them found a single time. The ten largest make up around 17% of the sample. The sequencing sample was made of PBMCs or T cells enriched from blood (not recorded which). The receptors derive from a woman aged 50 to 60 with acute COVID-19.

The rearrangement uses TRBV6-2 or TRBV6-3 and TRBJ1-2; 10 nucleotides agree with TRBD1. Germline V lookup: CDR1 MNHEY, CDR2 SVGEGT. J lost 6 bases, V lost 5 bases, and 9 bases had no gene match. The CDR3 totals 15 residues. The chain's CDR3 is CASSQWDRGHDGYTF. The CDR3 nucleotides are TGTGCCAGCAGTCAATGGGACAGGGGCCACGATGGCTACACCTTC.

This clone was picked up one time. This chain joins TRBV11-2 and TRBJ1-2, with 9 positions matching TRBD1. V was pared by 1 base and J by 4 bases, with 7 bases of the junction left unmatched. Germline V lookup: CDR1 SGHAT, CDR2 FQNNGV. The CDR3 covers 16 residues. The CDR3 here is CASSLGDRAWGYGYTF. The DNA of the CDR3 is TGTGCCAGCAGCTTAGGGGACAGGGCGTGGGGCTATGGCTACACCTTC.

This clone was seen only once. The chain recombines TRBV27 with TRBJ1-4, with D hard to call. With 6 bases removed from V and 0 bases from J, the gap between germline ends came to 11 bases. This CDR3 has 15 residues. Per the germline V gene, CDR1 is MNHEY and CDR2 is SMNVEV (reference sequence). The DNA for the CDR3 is TGTGCCAGCAGCCGGAACAGTGCAACTAATGAAAAACTGTTTTTT. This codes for CASSRNSATNEKLFF.

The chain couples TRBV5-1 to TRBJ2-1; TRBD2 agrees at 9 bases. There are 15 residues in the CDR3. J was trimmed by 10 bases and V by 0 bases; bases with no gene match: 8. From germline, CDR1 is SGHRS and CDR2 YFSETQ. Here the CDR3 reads CASSLVASGDGEQFF. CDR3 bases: TGCGCCAGCAGCTTGGTGGCTAGCGGGGATGGGGAGCAGTTCTTC.

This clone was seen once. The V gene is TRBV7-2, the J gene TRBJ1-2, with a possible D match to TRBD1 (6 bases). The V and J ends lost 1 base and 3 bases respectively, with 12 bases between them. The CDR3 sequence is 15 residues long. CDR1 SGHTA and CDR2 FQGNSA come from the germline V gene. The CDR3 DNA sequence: TGTGCCAGCAGCTTAGAAGGGGCAGGGGACTATGGCTACACCTTC. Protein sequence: CASSLEGAGDYGYTF.

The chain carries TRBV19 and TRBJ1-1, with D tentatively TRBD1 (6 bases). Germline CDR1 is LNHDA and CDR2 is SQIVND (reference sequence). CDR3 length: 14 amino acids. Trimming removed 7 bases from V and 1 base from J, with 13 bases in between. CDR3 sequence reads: CASTLQGTNTEAFF. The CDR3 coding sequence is TGTGCCAGTACTTTACAGGGCACGAACACTGAAGCTTTCTTT. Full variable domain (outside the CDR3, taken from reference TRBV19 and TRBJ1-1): DGGITQSPKYLFRKEGQNVTLSCEQNLNHDAMYWYRQDPGQGLRLIYYSQIVNDFQKGDIAEGYSVSREKKESFPLTVTSAQKNPTAFYLCASTLQGTNTEAFFGQGTRLTVV.

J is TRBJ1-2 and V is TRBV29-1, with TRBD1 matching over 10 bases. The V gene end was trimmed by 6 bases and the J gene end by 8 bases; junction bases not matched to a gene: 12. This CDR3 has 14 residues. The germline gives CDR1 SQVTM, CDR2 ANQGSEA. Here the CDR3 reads CSVQRRGQGNGYTF. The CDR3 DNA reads TGCAGCGTGCAACGTAGGGGACAGGGGAACGGCTACACCTTC. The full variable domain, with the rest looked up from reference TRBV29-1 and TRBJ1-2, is SAVISQKPSRDICQRGTSLTIQCQVDSQVTMMFWYRQQPGQSLTLIATANQGSEATYESGFVIDKFPISRPNLTFSTLTVSNMSPEDSSIYLCSVQRRGQGNGYTFGSGTRLTVV.

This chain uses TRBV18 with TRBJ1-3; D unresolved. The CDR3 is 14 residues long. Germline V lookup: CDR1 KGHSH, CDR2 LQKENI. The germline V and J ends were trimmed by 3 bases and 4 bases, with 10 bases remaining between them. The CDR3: CASSPSTLGNTIYF. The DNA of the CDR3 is TGTGCCAGCTCACCCTCGACATTAGGAAACACCATATATTTT.

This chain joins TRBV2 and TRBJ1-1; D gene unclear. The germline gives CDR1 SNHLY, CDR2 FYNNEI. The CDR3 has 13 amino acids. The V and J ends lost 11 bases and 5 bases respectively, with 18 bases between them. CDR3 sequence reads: CARNRGGGTEAFF. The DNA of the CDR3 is TGTGCCCGGAACCGGGGTGGTGGAACTGAAGCTTTCTTT. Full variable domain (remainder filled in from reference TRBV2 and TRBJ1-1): EPEVTQTPSHQVTQMGQEVILRCVPISNHLYFYWYRQILGQKVEFLVSFYNNEISEKSEIFDDQFSVERPDGSNFTLKIRSTKLEDSAMYFCARNRGGGTEAFFGQGTRLTVV.

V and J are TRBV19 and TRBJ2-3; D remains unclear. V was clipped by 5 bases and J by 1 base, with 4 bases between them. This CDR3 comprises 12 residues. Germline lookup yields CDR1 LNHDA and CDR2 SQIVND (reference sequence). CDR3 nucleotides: TGTGCCAGTAGTTTCGGCACAGATACGCAGTATTTT. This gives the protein CASSFGTDTQYF.

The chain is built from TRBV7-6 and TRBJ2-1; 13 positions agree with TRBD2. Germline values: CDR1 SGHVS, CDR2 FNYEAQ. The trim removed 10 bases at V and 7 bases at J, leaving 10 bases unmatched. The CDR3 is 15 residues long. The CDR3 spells CATRLLAGGQNEQFF. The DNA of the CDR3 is TGTGCCACCCGCCTACTAGCGGGGGGGCAGAATGAGCAGTTCTTC.

Written as DNA, the CDR3 is TGTGCCACAGAAGTTGCCAGGACTAACTATGGCTACACCTTC. It encodes CATEVARTNYGYTF. V and J are TRBV2 and TRBJ1-2; D unclear. The length of the CDR3 is 14 residues. V dropped 10 bases and J dropped 0 bases, with 15 bases sitting between them. CDR1 and CDR2 (germline): SNHLY, FYNNEI.

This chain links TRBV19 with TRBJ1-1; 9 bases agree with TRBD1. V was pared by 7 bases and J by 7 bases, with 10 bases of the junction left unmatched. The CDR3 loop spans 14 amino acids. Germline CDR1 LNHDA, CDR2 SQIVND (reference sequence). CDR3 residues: CASTWTGVGNEAFF. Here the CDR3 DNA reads TGTGCCAGTACCTGGACAGGGGTAGGGAATGAAGCTTTCTTT.

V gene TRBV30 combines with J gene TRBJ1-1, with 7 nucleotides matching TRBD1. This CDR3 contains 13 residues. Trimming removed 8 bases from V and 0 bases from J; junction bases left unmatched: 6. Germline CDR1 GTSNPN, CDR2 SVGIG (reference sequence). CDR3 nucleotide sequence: TGTGCCCGTAAGGGGGCTTTGAACACTGAAGCTTTCTTT. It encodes CARKGALNTEAFF. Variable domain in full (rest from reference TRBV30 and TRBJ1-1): SQTIHQWPATLVQPVGSPLSLECTVEGTSNPNLYWYRQAAGRGLQLLFYSVGIGQISSEVPQNLSASRPQDRQFILSSKKLLLSDSGFYLCARKGALNTEAFFGQGTRLTVV.

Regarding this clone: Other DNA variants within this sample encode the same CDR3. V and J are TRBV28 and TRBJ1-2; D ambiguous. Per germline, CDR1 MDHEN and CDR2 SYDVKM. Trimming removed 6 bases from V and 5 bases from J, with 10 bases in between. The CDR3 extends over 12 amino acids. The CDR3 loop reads CASSFGEYGYTF. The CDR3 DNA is TGTGCCAGCAGCTTTGGGGAGTATGGCTACACCTTC.

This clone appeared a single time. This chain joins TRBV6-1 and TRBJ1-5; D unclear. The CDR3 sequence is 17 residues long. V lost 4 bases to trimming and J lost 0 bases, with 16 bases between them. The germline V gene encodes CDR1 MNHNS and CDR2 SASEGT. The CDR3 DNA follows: TGTGCCAGCAGTGCTCCCCTCTCGGGAGTTAGCAATCAGCCCCAGCATTTT. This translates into CASSAPLSGVSNQPQHF.

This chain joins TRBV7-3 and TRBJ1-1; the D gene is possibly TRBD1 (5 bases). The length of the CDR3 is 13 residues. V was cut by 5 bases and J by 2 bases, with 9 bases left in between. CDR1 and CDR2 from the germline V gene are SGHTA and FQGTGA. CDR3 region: CASSPGGNTEAFF. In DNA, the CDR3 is TGTGCCAGCAGCCCGGGGGGAAACACTGAAGCTTTCTTT.

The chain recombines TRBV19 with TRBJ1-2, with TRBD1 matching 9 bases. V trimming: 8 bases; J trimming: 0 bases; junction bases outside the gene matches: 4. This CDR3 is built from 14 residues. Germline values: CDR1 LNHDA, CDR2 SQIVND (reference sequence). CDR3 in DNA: TGTGCCAGTTGGGACAGGGATACTAACTATGGCTACACCTTC. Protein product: CASWDRDTNYGYTF.

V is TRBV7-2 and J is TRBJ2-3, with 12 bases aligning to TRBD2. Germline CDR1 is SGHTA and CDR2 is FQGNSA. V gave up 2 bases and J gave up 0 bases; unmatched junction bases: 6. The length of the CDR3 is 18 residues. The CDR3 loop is CASSLTSSGGASTDTQYF. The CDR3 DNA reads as TGTGCCAGCAGCTTAACGTCTAGCGGGGGGGCTAGCACAGATACGCAGTATTTT.

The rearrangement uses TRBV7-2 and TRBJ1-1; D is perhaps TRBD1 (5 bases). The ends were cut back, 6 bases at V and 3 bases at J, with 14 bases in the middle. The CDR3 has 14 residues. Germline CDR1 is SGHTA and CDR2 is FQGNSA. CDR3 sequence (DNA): TGTGCCAGCAGGTGGGGGGAATGGGACACTGAAGCTTTCTTT. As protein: CASRWGEWDTEAFF. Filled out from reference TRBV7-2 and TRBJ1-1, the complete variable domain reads GAGVSQSPSNKVTEKGKDVELRCDPISGHTALYWYRQSLGQGLEFLIYFQGNSAPDKSGLPSDRFSAERTGGSVSTLTIQRTQQEDSAVYLCASRWGEWDTEAFFGQGTRLTVV.

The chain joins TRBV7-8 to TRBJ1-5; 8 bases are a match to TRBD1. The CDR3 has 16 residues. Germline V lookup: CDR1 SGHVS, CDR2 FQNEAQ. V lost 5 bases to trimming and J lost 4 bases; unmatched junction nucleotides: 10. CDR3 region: CASSVATGGGNQPQHF. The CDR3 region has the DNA TGTGCCAGCAGCGTCGCAACAGGGGGGGGTAATCAGCCCCAGCATTTT.

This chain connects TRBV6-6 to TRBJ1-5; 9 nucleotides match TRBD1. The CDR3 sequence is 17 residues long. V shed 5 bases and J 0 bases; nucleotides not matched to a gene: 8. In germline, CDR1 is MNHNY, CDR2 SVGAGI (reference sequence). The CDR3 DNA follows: TGTGCCAGCAGTCCCGGACAGGGGACCTTTAGCAATCAGCCCCAGCATTTT. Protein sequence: CASSPGQGTFSNQPQHF.

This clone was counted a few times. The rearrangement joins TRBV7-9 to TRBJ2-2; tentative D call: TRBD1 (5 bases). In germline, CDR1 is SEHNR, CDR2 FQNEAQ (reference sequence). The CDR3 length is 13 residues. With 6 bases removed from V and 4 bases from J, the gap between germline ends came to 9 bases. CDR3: CASRPTVTGELFF. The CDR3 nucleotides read TGTGCCAGCAGACCGACAGTCACCGGGGAGCTGTTTTTT.

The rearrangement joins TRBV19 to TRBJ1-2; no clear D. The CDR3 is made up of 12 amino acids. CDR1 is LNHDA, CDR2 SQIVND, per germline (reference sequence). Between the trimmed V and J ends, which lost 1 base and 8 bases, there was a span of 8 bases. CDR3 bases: TGTGCCAGTAGTATAGCCCTGGAGGGCTACACCTTC. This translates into CASSIALEGYTF.

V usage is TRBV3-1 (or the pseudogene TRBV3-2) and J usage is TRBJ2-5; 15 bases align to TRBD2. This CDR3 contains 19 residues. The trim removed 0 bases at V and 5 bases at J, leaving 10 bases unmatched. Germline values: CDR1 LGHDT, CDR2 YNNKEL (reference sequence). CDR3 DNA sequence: TGTGCCAGCAGCCAAGAAGGGCGGACTAGCGGGGGGGCCGGGGAGACCCAGTACTTC. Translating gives CASSQEGRTSGGAGETQYF.

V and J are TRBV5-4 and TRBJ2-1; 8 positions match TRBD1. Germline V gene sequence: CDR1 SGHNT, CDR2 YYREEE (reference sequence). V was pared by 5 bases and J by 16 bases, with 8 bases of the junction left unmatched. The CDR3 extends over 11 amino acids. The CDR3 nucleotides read TGTGCCAGCAGTTACGTGGGACAGGTATTCTTC. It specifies CASSYVGQVFF.

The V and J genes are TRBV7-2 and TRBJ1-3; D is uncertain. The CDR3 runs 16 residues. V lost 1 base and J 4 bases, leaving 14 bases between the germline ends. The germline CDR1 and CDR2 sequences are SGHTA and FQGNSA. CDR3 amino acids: CASSLGGGVSGNTIYF. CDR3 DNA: TGTGCCAGCAGCTTAGGTGGCGGGGTTTCAGGAAACACCATATATTTT.

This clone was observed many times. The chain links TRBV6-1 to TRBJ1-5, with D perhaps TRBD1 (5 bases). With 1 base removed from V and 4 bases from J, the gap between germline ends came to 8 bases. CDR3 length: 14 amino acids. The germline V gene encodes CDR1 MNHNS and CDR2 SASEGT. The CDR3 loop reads CASSEVGGNQPQHF. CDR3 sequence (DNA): TGTGCCAGCAGTGAAGTCGGGGGGAATCAGCCCCAGCATTTT.